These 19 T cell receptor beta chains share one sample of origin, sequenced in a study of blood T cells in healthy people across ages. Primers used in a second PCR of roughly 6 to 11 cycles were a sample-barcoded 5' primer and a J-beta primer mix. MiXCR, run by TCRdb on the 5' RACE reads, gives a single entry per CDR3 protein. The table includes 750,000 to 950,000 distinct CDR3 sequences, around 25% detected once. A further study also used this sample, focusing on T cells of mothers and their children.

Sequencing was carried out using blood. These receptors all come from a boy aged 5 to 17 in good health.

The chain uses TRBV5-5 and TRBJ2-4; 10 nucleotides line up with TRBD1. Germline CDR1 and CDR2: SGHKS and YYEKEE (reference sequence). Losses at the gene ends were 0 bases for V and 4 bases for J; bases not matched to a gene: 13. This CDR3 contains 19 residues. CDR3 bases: TGTGCCAGCAGCTTGGTCCGGGACAGGGGCGGCTATCAGAAAAACATTCAGTACTTC. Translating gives CASSLVRDRGGYQKNIQYF.

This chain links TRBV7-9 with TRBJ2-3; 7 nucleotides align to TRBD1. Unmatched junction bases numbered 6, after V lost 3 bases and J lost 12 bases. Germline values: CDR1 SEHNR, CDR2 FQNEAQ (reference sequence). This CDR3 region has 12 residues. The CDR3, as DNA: TGTGCCAGCAGCTTCCTTCGGGACAGCCAGTATTTT. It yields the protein CASSFLRDSQYF.

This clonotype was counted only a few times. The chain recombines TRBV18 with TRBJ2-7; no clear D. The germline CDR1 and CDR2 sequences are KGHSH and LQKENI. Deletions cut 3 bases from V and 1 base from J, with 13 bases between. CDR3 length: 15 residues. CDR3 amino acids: CASSPRRLDSYEQYF. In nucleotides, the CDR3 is TGTGCCAGCTCACCTCGACGGCTGGATTCCTACGAGCAGTACTTC.

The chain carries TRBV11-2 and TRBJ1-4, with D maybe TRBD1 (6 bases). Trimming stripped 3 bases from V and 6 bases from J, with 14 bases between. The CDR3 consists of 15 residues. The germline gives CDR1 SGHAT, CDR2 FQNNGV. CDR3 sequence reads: CASSLEAGGDEKLFF. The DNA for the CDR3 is TGTGCCAGCAGCTTGGAAGCGGGGGGCGATGAAAAACTGTTTTTT.

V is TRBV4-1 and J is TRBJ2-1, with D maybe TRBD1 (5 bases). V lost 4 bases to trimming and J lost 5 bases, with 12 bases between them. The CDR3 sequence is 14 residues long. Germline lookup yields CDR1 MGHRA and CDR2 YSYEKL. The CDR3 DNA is TGCGCCAGCAGCCGCACAGGTTCCGACAATGAGCAGTTCTTC. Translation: CASSRTGSDNEQFF.

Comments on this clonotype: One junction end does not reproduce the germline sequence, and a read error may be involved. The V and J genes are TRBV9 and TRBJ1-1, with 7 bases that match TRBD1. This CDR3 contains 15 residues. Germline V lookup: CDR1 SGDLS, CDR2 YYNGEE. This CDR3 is CASSVGQAANTEASF. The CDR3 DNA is TGTGCCAGCAGCGTCGGACAGGCCGCGAACACTGAAGCTTCCTTT.

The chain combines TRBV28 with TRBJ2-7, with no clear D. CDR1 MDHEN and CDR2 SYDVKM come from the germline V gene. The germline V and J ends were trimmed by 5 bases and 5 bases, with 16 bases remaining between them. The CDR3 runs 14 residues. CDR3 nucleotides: TGTGCCAGCAGTCGGACCGTTTCTTTACACGAGCAGTACTTC. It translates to CASSRTVSLHEQYF.

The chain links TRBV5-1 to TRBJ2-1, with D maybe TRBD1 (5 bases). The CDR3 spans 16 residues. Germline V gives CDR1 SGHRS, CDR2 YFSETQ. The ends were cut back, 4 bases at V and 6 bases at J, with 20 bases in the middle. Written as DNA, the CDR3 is TGCGCCAGCAGCGGGATGACTTGGGCAGGGTCCAATGAGCAGTTCTTC. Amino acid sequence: CASSGMTWAGSNEQFF. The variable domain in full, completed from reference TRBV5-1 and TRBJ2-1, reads KAGVTQTPRYLIKTRGQQVTLSCSPISGHRSVSWYQQTPGQGLQFLFEYFSETQRNKGNFPGRFSGRQFSNSRSEMNVSTLELGDSALYLCASSGMTWAGSNEQFFGPGTRLTVL.

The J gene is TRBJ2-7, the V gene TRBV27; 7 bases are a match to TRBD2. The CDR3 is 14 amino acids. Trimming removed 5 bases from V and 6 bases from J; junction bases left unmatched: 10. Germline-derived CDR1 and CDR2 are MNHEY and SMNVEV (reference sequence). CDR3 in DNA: TGTGCCAGCAGTCTAGGACTAGAGCAGGGCGAGCAGTACTTC. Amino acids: CASSLGLEQGEQYF.

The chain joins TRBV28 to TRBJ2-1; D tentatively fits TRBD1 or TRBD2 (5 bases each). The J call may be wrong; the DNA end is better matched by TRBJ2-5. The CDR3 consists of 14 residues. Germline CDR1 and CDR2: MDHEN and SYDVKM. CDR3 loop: CASSLGPRPETQYF. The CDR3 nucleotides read TGTGCCAGCAGTCTGGGACCTCGCCCAGAGACCCAGTACTTC.

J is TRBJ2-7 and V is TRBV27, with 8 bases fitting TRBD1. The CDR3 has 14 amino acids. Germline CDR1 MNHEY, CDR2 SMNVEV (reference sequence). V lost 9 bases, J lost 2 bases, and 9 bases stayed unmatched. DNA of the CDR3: TGTGCCAGTAGATCCGGGACAGGAGCCTACGAGCAGTACTTC. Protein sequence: CASRSGTGAYEQYF.

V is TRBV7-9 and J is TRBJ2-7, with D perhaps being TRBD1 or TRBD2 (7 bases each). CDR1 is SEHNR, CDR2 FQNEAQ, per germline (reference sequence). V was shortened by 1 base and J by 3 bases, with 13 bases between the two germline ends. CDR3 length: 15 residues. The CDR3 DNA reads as TGTGCCAGCAGCTTAGGCCAGGGGGGGCGCTACGAGCAGTACTTC. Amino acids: CASSLGQGGRYEQYF.

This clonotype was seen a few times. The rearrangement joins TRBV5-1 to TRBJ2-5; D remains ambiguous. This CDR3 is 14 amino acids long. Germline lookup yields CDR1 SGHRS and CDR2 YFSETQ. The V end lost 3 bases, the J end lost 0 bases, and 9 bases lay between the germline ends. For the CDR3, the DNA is TGCGCCAGCAGCTCCACAGAATACCAAGAGACCCAGTACTTC. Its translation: CASSSTEYQETQYF.

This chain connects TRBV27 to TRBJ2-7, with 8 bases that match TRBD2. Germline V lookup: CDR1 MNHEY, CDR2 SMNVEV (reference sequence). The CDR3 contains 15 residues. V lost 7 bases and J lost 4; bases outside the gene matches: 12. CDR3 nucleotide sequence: TGTGCCAGCAAACCGCTCGAACTAGCGGAATACGAGCAGTACTTC. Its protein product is CASKPLELAEYEQYF.

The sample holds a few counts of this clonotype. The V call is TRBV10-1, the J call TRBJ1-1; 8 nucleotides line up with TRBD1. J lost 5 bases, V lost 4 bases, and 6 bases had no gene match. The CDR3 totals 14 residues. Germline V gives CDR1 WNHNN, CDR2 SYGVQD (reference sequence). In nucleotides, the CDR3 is TGCGCCAGCAGTGGAACAGGGGGATTTACTGAAGCTTTCTTT. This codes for CASSGTGGFTEAFF.

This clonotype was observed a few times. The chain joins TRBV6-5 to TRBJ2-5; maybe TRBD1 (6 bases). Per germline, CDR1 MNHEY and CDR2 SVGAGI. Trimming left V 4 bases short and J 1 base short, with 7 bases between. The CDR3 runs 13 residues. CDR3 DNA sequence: TGTGCCAGCAGTTGGGGGCTCCAAGAGACCCAGTACTTC. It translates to CASSWGLQETQYF.

CDR3 amino acids: CASSPGQIPYERYF. CDR3 DNA sequence: TGCGCCAGCAGTCCAGGACAGATACCCTACGAGCGGTACTTC. J is TRBJ2-5 and V is TRBV10-1; tentatively, D is TRBD1 (6 bases). With 5 bases removed from V and 13 bases from J, the gap between germline ends came to 23 bases. The CDR3 totals 14 residues. Germline assignment: CDR1 WNHNN and CDR2 SYGVQD (reference sequence).

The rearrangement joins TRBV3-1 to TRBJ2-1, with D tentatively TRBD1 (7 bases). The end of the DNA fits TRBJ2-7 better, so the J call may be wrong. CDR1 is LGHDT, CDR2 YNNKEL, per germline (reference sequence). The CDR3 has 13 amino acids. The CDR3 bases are TGTGCCACCTCCCCAGGGGGGCCCTACGAGCAGTACTTC. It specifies CATSPGGPYEQYF.

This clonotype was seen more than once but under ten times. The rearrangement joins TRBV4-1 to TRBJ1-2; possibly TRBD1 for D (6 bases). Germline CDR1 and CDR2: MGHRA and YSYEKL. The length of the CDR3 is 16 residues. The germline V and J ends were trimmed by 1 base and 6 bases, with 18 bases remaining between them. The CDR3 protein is CASSQGSRGWLHGYTF. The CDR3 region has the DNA TGCGCCAGCAGCCAAGGGAGCAGGGGTTGGTTACATGGCTACACCTTC.